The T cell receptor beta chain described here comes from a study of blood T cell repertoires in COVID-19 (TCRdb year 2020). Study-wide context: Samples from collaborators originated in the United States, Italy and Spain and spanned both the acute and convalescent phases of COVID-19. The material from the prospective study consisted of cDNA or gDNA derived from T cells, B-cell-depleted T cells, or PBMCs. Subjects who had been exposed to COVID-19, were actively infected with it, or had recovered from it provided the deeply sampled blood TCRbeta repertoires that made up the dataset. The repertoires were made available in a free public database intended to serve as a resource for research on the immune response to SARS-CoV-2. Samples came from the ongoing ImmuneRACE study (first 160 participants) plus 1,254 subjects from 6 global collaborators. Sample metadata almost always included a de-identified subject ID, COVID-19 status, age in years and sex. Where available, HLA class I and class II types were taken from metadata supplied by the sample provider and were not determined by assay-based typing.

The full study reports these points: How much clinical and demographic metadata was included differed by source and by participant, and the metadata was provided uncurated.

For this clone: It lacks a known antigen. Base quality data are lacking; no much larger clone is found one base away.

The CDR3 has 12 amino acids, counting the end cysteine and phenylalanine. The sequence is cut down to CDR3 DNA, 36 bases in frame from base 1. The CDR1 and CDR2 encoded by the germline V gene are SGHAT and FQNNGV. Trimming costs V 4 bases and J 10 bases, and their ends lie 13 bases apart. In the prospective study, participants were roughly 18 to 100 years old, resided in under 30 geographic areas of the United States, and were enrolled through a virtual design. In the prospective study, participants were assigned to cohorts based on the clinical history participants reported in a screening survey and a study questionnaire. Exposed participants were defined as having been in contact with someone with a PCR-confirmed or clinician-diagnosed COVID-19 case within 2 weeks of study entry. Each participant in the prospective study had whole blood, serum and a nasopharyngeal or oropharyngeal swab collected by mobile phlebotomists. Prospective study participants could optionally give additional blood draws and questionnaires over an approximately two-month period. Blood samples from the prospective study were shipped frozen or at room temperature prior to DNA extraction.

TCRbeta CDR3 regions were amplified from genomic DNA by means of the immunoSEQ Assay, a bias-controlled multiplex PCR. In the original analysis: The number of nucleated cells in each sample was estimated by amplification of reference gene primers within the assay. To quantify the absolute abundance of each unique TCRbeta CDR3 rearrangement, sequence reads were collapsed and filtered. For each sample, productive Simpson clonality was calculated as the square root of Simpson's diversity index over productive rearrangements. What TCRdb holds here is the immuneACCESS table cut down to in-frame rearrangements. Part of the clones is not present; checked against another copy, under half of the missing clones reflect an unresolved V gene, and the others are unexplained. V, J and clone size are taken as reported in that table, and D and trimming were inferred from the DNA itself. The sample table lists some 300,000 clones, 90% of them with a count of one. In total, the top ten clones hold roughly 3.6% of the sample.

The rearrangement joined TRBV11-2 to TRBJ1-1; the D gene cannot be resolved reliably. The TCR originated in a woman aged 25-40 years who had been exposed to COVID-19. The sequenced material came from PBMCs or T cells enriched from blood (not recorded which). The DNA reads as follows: TGTGCCAGCAGCTATGACGCCGGCGGAGCTTTCTTT. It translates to CASSYDAGGAFF.